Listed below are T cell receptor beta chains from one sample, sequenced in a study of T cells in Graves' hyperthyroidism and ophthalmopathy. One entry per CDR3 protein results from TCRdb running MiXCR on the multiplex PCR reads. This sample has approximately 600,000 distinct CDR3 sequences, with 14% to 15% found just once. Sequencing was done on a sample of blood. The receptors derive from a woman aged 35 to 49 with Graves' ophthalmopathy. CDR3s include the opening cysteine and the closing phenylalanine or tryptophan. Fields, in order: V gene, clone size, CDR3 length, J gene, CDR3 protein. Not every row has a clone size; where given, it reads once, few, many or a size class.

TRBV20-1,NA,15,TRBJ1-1,CSARDLGGGTIEAFF
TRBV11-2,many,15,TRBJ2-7,CASSDGPTNSYEQYF
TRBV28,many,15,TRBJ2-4,CASSKAGLAKNIQYF
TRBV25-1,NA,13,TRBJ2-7,CATVTGETDEQYF
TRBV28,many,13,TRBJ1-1,CASRLGGQGSAFF
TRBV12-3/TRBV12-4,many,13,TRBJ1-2,CASRRQDVEGYTF
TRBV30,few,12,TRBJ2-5,CAWSVSDETQYF
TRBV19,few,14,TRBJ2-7,CASSIGDRAHGQYF
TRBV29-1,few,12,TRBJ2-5,CSVADGQETQYF
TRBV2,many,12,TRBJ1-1,CASSEGDNEAFF
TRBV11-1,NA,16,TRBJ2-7,CASSPPRGAGDYEQYF
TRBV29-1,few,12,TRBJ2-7,CSVGRGGYEQYF
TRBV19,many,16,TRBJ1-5,CASSFQTGGSNQPQHF
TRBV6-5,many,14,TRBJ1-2,CASSWPTETYGYTF
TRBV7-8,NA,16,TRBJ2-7,CASSLASVAGAYEQYF
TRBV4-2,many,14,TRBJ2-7,CASSQEAGPYEQYF
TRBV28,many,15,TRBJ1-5,CASSFLDRDNQPQHF
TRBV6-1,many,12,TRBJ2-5,CASSPHGETQYF
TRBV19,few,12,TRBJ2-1,CASSKDWGEQFF
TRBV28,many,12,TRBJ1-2,CASINRGYGYTF
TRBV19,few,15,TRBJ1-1,CASTDDRATYTEAFF
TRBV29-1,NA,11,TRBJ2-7,CSVGQGNEQYF